The 27 T cell receptor beta chains below all came from one sample that was sequenced in a study of cytomegalovirus exposure and HLA in healthy donors. The PCR had 60 Vbeta and 13 Jbeta primers. Sequenced by immunoSEQ multiplex PCR; TCRdb stores in-frame clones only, minus some. The sample has roughly 35,000 clones; the top ten hold about 1.9%. Sequences were obtained from PBMCs. The source is a woman aged 40 to 50 in good health and CMV-seropositive.

The chain couples TRBV27 to TRBJ2-7, with 12 positions matching TRBD1. The CDR3 is 17 residues long. Germline assignment: CDR1 MNHEY and CDR2 SMNVEV (reference sequence). With V trimmed by 3 bases and J by 8 bases, 14 bases remained unmatched. The CDR3 loop is CASSFRDRGPVTNQQYF. In DNA form, the CDR3 reads TGTGCCAGCAGTTTCCGGGACAGGGGGCCGGTTACAAACCAGCAGTACTTC.

The genes are TRBV7-9 and TRBJ2-6; 9 nucleotides align to TRBD1. The junction had 7 bases not matched to a gene; V was cut back by 5 bases and J by 8 bases. Germline CDR1 SEHNR, CDR2 FQNEAQ (reference sequence). The CDR3 contains 15 residues. The CDR3 bases are TGTGCCAGCAGCCTTTTTGGGACAGGGTCCAACGTCCTGACTTTC. It yields the protein CASSLFGTGSNVLTF.

V is TRBV29-1 and J is TRBJ2-1; a possible D gene is TRBD2 (7 bases). The germline V gene has CDR1 SQVTM and CDR2 ANQGSEA. The V end was cut by 3 bases, the J end by 5 bases, with 14 bases between. The CDR3 sequence is 14 residues long. The CDR3 bases are TGCAGCGTTGACGGGCGGGGGCTCAACAATGAGCAGTTCTTC. Translating it yields CSVDGRGLNNEQFF.

The V and J genes are TRBV5-1 and TRBJ2-3; 13 bases are shared with TRBD2. CDR1 SGHRS and CDR2 YFSETQ come from the germline V gene. J was trimmed by 6 bases and V by 3 bases; bases with no gene match: 4. This CDR3 has 15 residues. CDR3 amino acids: CASSSGTSGADTQYF. The CDR3 bases are TGCGCCAGCAGCTCCGGGACTAGCGGGGCTGATACGCAGTATTTT.

V and J are TRBV5-6 and TRBJ2-3; 7 bases map to TRBD2. CDR3 size: 16 residues. CDR1 is SGHDT, CDR2 YYEEEE, per germline. V gave up 1 base and J gave up 6 bases; unmatched junction bases: 11. The CDR3 DNA sequence: TGTGCCAGCAGCTTGCGCTCTAGCGGATGGTCGGATACGCAGTATTTT. Encoded protein: CASSLRSSGWSDTQYF.

The chain couples TRBV5-6 to TRBJ2-1; 9 positions match TRBD2. CDR1 and CDR2 (germline): SGHDT, YYEEEE. The CDR3 runs to 16 residues. V gave up 4 bases and J gave up 4 bases; unmatched junction bases: 9. The DNA of the CDR3 is TGTGCCAGCAGCGGGGGACTAGCCCAAATATACAATGAGCAGTTCTTC. It is translated as CASSGGLAQIYNEQFF.

The V gene is TRBV19, the J gene TRBJ1-5, with 9 nucleotides matching TRBD1. The germline gives CDR1 LNHDA, CDR2 SQIVND (reference sequence). The CDR3 spans 14 residues. The V segment lost 5 bases and the J segment 5 bases; nucleotides outside the gene matches: 4. CDR3 coding DNA: TGTGCCAGTAGTCGGGACAGGGTTGATCAGCCCCAGCATTTT. Encoded protein: CASSRDRVDQPQHF.

CDR3 amino acids: CAIRGGDGYIQYF. CDR3 DNA sequence: TGTGCCATCAGGGGGGGGGACGGGTACATTCAGTACTTC. The V call is TRBV10-3, the J call TRBJ2-4; 7 nucleotides agree with TRBD2. The CDR3 has 13 residues. Germline assignment: CDR1 ENHRY and CDR2 SYGVKD. V shed 6 bases and J 8 bases; nucleotides not matched to a gene: 7.

The V call is TRBV29-1, the J call TRBJ2-7, with 7 bases matching TRBD1. Germline assignment: CDR1 SQVTM and CDR2 ANQGSEA. The CDR3 loop spans 15 amino acids. V gave up 4 bases and J gave up 3 bases; unmatched junction bases: 12. The CDR3 loop is CSVVGATGKVYEQYF. The CDR3 DNA reads TGCAGCGTTGTTGGTGCGACAGGGAAGGTCTACGAGCAGTACTTC.

The V and J genes are TRBV27 and TRBJ1-4; D not resolved. This CDR3 is 14 amino acids long. Per germline, CDR1 MNHEY and CDR2 SMNVEV (reference sequence). V was trimmed by 2 bases and J by 3 bases, leaving 7 bases between them. The CDR3 DNA follows: TGTGCCAGCAGTTTAAAGGGAGCTAATGAAAAACTGTTTTTT. This sequence encodes CASSLKGANEKLFF.

V is TRBV5-4 and J is TRBJ2-1; D might be TRBD1 (5 bases). The germline CDR1 and CDR2 sequences are SGHNT and YYREEE (reference sequence). Trimming took 4 bases from V and 5 from J, leaving 16 bases between them. The CDR3 totals 15 residues. Written as DNA, the CDR3 is TGTGCCAGCAGCGGGTCAGGGAATTCGCACAATGAGCAGTTCTTC. Translation: CASSGSGNSHNEQFF.

The rearrangement joins TRBV10-3 to TRBJ2-7, with a weak D call TRBD2 (6 bases). The CDR3 runs to 17 residues. V gave up 2 bases and J gave up 1 base, with 18 bases separating them. CDR1 ENHRY and CDR2 SYGVKD come from the germline V gene. In DNA, the CDR3 is TGTGCCATCAGTGAGATAGGGGCTAGCGACCTGTCCTACGAGCAGTACTTC. It codes for CAISEIGASDLSYEQYF.

The gene calls are TRBV5-1 and TRBJ2-7, with 7 positions matching TRBD2. Looked up from germline, CDR1 is SGHRS and CDR2 is YFSETQ. The length of the CDR3 is 16 residues. Trimming took 0 bases from V and 0 from J; bases not matched to a gene: 6. In DNA, the CDR3 is TGCGCCAGCAGCTTGGAGTCGGGGGGAGGCTCCTACGAGCAGTACTTC. It codes for CASSLESGGGSYEQYF.

The V gene is TRBV19, the J gene TRBJ2-7; the match to TRBD2 covers 12 bases. This CDR3 has 15 amino acids. V shed 2 bases, J shed 4 bases, and the junction held 3 bases outside the gene matches. CDR1 LNHDA and CDR2 SQIVND come from the germline V gene (reference sequence). The CDR3 loop reads CASSISTSGSYEQYF. CDR3 in DNA: TGTGCCAGTAGTATATCGACTAGCGGGAGTTACGAGCAGTACTTC.

This chain connects TRBV5-1 to TRBJ1-2; D may be TRBD1 (5 bases). Germline V gene lookup returns CDR1 SGHRS and CDR2 YFSETQ. Trimming stripped 4 bases from V and 8 bases from J, with 18 bases between. The CDR3 is made up of 14 amino acids. The CDR3 bases are TGCGCCAGCAGCACCTCCCGGGGGGAGGGAGGCTACACCTTC. It is translated as CASSTSRGEGGYTF.

This sequence joins TRBV9 and TRBJ1-5; tentative D call: TRBD1 (6 bases). Germline V gene lookup returns CDR1 SGDLS and CDR2 YYNGEE. CDR3 length: 13 amino acids. Trimming pared 0 bases from V and 7 bases from J, leaving 8 bases between. CDR3 amino acids: CASSVAGAQPQHF. Written as DNA, the CDR3 is TGTGCCAGCAGCGTAGCAGGGGCGCAGCCCCAGCATTTT.

The chain recombines TRBV18 with TRBJ2-1; 9 nucleotides align to TRBD2. CDR3 size: 14 residues. J gave up 5 bases and V 3 bases, and 2 bases lay outside the gene matches. Germline values: CDR1 KGHSH, CDR2 LQKENI. The CDR3 nucleotides read TGTGCCAGCTCACCGTCTAGCGGGAACAATGAGCAGTTCTTC. Protein sequence: CASSPSSGNNEQFF.

The chain employs TRBV7-9 and TRBJ1-1, with 8 positions matching TRBD1. Unmatched junction bases numbered 2, after V lost 0 bases and J lost 8 bases. CDR3 size: 13 residues. Germline V gives CDR1 SEHNR, CDR2 FQNEAQ (reference sequence). DNA of the CDR3: TGTGCCAGCAGCTTAGCGGGGGACAGGGAAGCTTTCTTT. It is translated as CASSLAGDREAFF.

The genes are TRBV30 and TRBJ2-7; D is perhaps TRBD2 (5 bases). Trimming left V 0 bases short and J 2 bases short, with 11 bases between. Germline CDR1 is GTSNPN and CDR2 is SVGIG (reference sequence). The CDR3 extends over 14 amino acids. The CDR3 bases are TGTGCCTGGAGTGTAGCGGAAACCGCCTACGAGCAGTACTTC. Its protein product is CAWSVAETAYEQYF.

The gene calls are TRBV6-5 and TRBJ1-5, with 8 bases identical to TRBD1. This CDR3 spans 12 amino acids. CDR1 is MNHEY, CDR2 SVGAGI, per germline. V was pared by 6 bases and J by 5 bases, with 0 bases of the junction left unmatched. For the CDR3, the DNA is TGTGCCAGCAGACAGGGGGATCAGCCCCAGCATTTT. As protein: CASRQGDQPQHF.

The chain has TRBV5-1 and TRBJ2-1, with TRBD1 identical over 7 bases. V was clipped by 4 bases and J by 2 bases; unmatched bases: 6. CDR1 and CDR2 (germline): SGHRS, YFSETQ. The CDR3 consists of 15 residues. CDR3 in DNA: TGCGCCAGCAGCCCTGCCGGGACAGCCTACAATGAGCAGTTCTTC. Translating it yields CASSPAGTAYNEQFF.

A word on this clone: At one end, the junction sequence differs from germline, possibly due to a read error. The gene calls are TRBV25-1 and TRBJ2-1; D unresolved. Germline V gene data show CDR1 as MGHDK and CDR2 as SYGVNS. The CDR3 is 15 amino acids. The CDR3 bases are TGTGCCAGCAGTCCTCCGGGTGGCTCCGACAATGAGCAGTTCTTC. Amino acid sequence: CASSPPGGSDNEQFF. The full variable domain, its missing parts supplied by reference TRBV25-1 and TRBJ2-1, is EADIYQTPRYLVIGTGKKITLECSQTMGHDKMYWYQQDPGMELHLIHYSYGVNSTEKGDLSSESTVSRIRTEHFPLTLESARPSHTSQYLCASSPPGGSDNEQFFGPGTRLTVL.

The gene calls are TRBV6-1 and TRBJ1-6; D not certain. The CDR3 has 15 residues. The V end was cut by 7 bases, the J end by 0 bases, with 10 bases between. Germline V gives CDR1 MNHNS, CDR2 SASEGT. CDR3 amino acids: CASNRWSSYNSPLHF. As DNA, the CDR3 is TGTGCCAGCAACCGTTGGAGCTCCTATAATTCACCCCTCCACTTT.

This rearrangement joins TRBV9 to TRBJ2-1, with TRBD1 matching over 11 bases. Germline CDR1 reads SGDLS; CDR2 reads YYNGEE. V gave up 4 bases and J gave up 6 bases; unmatched junction bases: 6. The CDR3 has 15 residues. CDR3 nucleotide sequence: TGTGCCAGCAGCCTGGAGGGACAGGGGGTCAATGAGCAGTTCTTC. Protein product: CASSLEGQGVNEQFF.

The genes are TRBV30 and TRBJ2-5, with 13 bases matching TRBD2. Germline V CDR1 and CDR2: GTSNPN, SVGIG (reference sequence). V was clipped by 2 bases and J by 5 bases; unmatched bases: 5. The CDR3 loop spans 15 amino acids. CDR3 nucleotides: TGTGCCTGGAGTACCCGGACTAGCGGGGGTGAGACCCAGTACTTC. Translated, it gives CAWSTRTSGGETQYF.

The chain combines TRBV29-1 with TRBJ1-1; maybe TRBD1 (5 bases). The CDR3 has 15 amino acids. Germline V gene lookup returns CDR1 SQVTM and CDR2 ANQGSEA. Trimming took off 4 bases at V and 1 base at J, with 16 bases between the two ends. The CDR3 DNA reads TGCAGCGTTGCCGTAAAGGGGCTAGGGAACACTGAAGCTTTCTTT. Amino acids: CSVAVKGLGNTEAFF.

V gene TRBV7-2 combines with J gene TRBJ1-1; no firm D call. Trimming removed 0 bases from V and 4 bases from J, with 15 bases in between. The V gene's germline CDR1 is SGHTA and CDR2 FQGNSA. The CDR3 loop spans 16 amino acids. This CDR3 is CASSLATIGLGTEAFF. The CDR3 region has the DNA TGTGCCAGCAGCTTAGCGACTATCGGACTGGGCACTGAAGCTTTCTTT. The variable domain in full, completed from reference TRBV7-2 and TRBJ1-1, reads GAGVSQSPSNKVTEKGKDVELRCDPISGHTALYWYRQSLGQGLEFLIYFQGNSAPDKSGLPSDRFSAERTGGSVSTLTIQRTQQEDSAVYLCASSLATIGLGTEAFFGQGTRLTVV.